This TCR beta chain appears in the sequencing data of a study of CD8+CD57+ T cells in acquired aplastic anemia. Genomic DNA was employed as the template in profiling TCR beta VDJ and CDR3. TCRdb re-derived calls from the reads in MiXCR, one entry per CDR3 protein. The sample records around 200,000 distinct CDR3 sequences, 40% to 55% being singletons. CDR1 and CDR2 (germline): SGHAT, FQNNGV. The CDR3 totals 16 residues. With 5 bases removed from V and 2 bases from J, the gap between germline ends came to 13 bases. An expansion of CD8+CD57+ cells by flow cytometry had been shown in patients chosen for sequencing.

The chain recombines TRBV11-2 with TRBJ1-6, with a tentative D call TRBD1 (5 bases). The specimen sequenced was sorted CD4+, CD8+, or CD8+CD57+ T cells (not recorded which) from PBMCs. This receptor was taken from a human donor with aplastic anemia. The CDR3, as DNA: TGTGCCAGCAGCGAGCCAGGGCAGACCTATAATTCACCCCTCCACTTT. It translates to CASSEPGQTYNSPLHF.